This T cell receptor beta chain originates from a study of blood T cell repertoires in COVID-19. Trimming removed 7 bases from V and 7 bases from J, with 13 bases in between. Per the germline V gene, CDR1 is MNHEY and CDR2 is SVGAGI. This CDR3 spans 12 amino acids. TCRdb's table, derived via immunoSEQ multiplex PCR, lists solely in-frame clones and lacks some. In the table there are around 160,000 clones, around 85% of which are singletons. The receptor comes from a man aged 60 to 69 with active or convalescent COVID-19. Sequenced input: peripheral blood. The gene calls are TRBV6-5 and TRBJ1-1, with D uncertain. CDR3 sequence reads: CASIAVGSEAFF. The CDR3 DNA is TGTGCCAGCATCGCCGTTGGCAGTGAAGCTTTCTTT.